These T cell receptor beta chains were read from a single sample in a study of cytomegalovirus exposure and HLA in healthy donors. TCRdb keeps only in-frame clones here, not all; method: immunoSEQ multiplex PCR. The sample shows about 150,000 clones, 88% of them seen only once. Sequencing was done on a sample of PBMCs. These receptors all come from a woman aged 40 to 50 in good health and CMV-seronegative. Both conserved end residues are part of each CDR3. Fields, in order: D gene, V gene, J gene, clone size, CDR3 protein, CDR3 DNA. A D gene is named only where the DNA matches it firmly. The listing skips clone size in some rows; elsewhere it reads once, few, many or a size class.

TRBD1	TRBV6-5	TRBJ2-7	.	CASAPGTGAYEQYF	TGTGCCAGCGCGCCCGGGACAGGGGCTTACGAGCAGTACTTC
.	TRBV7-2	TRBJ2-5	.	CASSSNRGGVETQYF	TGTGCCAGCAGCTCAAACAGGGGAGGTGTCGAGACCCAGTACTTC
TRBD2	TRBV15	TRBJ2-7	.	CATSRDSAGVGYEQYF	TGTGCCACCAGCAGAGATTCGGCGGGAGTTGGCTACGAGCAGTACTTC
TRBD1	TRBV10-1	TRBJ2-7	.	CASKRDRTYEQYF	TGCGCCAGCAAACGGGACAGGACCTACGAGCAGTACTTC
TRBD1	TRBV28	TRBJ1-4	.	CASRLPGQGVEKLFF	TGTGCCAGCAGATTACCCGGACAGGGAGTGGAAAAACTGTTTTTT
TRBD2	TRBV7-9	TRBJ2-3	.	CASTQGAGGTTTQYF	TGTGCCAGCACGCAGGGAGCGGGAGGAACAACTACGCAGTATTTT
.	TRBV28	TRBJ1-5	.	CASEGQTYQPQHF	TGTGCCAGCGAGGGACAAACCTATCAGCCCCAGCATTTT
TRBD1	TRBV7-9	TRBJ1-1	once	CASSLGGRGRTEAFF	TGTGCCAGCAGCTTAGGGGGCAGGGGGCGAACTGAAGCTTTCTTT
TRBD1	TRBV5-1	TRBJ1-2	.	CASSLIPGQYGYTF	TGCGCCAGCAGCTTAATCCCGGGACAGTATGGCTACACCTTC
TRBD2	TRBV7-9	TRBJ2-7	once	CASSFSPGGASGRYEQYF	TGTGCCAGCAGCTTTTCCCCAGGGGGGGCTAGCGGGAGATACGAGCAGTACTTC
.	TRBV19	TRBJ2-7	.	CASSMKGTYEQYF	TGTGCCAGTAGTATGAAGGGGACCTACGAGCAGTACTTC
TRBD2	TRBV7-6	TRBJ2-1	.	CASSRRTSGSSYNEQFF	TGTGCCAGCAGCCGGAGGACTAGCGGGAGTTCCTACAATGAGCAGTTCTTC
TRBD1	TRBV7-9	TRBJ2-4	once	CSSSPRTGDSVQYF	TGTTCCAGCAGCCCCCGGACAGGGGATAGTGTACAGTACTTC
TRBD2	TRBV6-6	TRBJ2-1	.	CASSWTGTSSYNEQFF	TGTGCCAGCAGTTGGACCGGGACTAGCTCCTACAATGAGCAGTTCTTC
.	TRBV10-1	TRBJ2-2	once	CASSESTGVTGELFF	TGCGCCAGCAGTGAGTCGACGGGGGTCACCGGGGAGCTGTTTTTT
TRBD1	TRBV27	TRBJ1-4	.	CASGGTGTNEKLFF	TGTGCCAGCGGGGGGACAGGGACTAATGAAAAACTGTTTTTT
.	TRBV6-5	TRBJ1-2	few	CASSYSNAGNYGYTF	TGTGCCAGCAGTTACTCGAACGCCGGGAACTATGGCTACACCTTC
.	TRBV29-1	TRBJ2-1	.	CSVEETVGTTEQFF	TGCAGCGTTGAAGAGACTGTTGGCACAACTGAGCAGTTCTTC
.	TRBV11-3	TRBJ1-2	.	CASSFSGHGYTF	TGTGCCAGCAGCTTTTCGGGTCATGGCTACACCTTC
.	TRBV7-9	TRBJ2-3	.	CSSSSPGYDTQYF	TGTTCCAGCAGCTCGCCCGGGTACGATACGCAGTATTTT
.	TRBV29-1	TRBJ2-3	once	CSVEAGGVGTDTQYF	TGCAGCGTTGAAGCTGGCGGCGTGGGCACAGATACGCAGTATTTT
.	TRBV6-5	TRBJ2-3	.	CASRVPGTDTQYF	TGTGCCAGCAGAGTGCCCGGGACAGATACGCAGTATTTT
TRBD2	TRBV2	TRBJ2-2	.	CARRLNSGTATGELFF	TGTGCCAGACGGTTAAATAGCGGGACGGCCACCGGGGAGCTGTTTTTT